Listed below are T cell receptor beta chains from one sample, sequenced in a study of shared clonotypes between healthy human individuals. Libraries were prepared by immunoSEQ multiplex PCR; TCRdb keeps only in-frame clonotypes and omits some of them. This sample has about 1.1 million clones; 60% to 85% occur once, and the top ten carry 0.89%. Sample: memory CD4+ T cells from PBMCs. The receptors were sampled from a man in his late teens or twenties in good health. Some clones in this sample may be carry-over from other donors' samples. CDR3s leave out the opening cysteine and the closing phenylalanine or tryptophan. Each record gives: V gene, CDR3 protein.

>TRBV15
ATSTAGNEQF
>TRBV11-2
ASSLARVYNEQF
>TRBV28
ASRGGHKTQY
>TRBV30
AWSGLAVEAF
>TRBV6-1
ASSEQGHPSGANVLT
>TRBV9
ASSVASGSNADTQY
>TRBV11-2
ASSSRHRDFSGETQY
>TRBV15
ATSRLGTLNTGELF
>TRBV4-3
ASSRDRRAHEQY
>TRBV4-1
ASSHPRTHTQY
>TRBV6-4
ASSRHAANYGYT
>TRBV27
ASSPETRDTQY
>TRBV7-3
ASSLMVTGELF
>TRBV2
ASRVTANTGELF
>TRBV5-1
ASSSTSTAGELF
>TRBV7-9
ASSPPPRGYEQY
>TRBV4-2
ASSQDLRRPNYGYT
>TRBV5-4
ASSRSLGAIQETQY
>TRBV10-1
ASSFIAGGPLGVVNEQF
>TRBV7-9
ASRQGGGGSGNTIY
>TRBV5-4
ASNDGAGEKLF
>TRBV11-2
ASSLYPDSYEQY
>TRBV19
ASSHPGSSGSDTQY
>TRBV28
ASRNRRDFGPYSPLH
>TRBV10-3
AISASGTQETQY
>TRBV28
ASILGQGTGELF
>TRBV15
ATSRDLNVEGGYT
>TRBV6-6
ASSPGTANYGYT
>TRBV30
AWSVDQGSYSGANVLT
>TRBV5-5
ASSYRGLGSYEQY
>TRBV7-8
ASSLFKLTMTTGELF
>TRBV28
ASKQPTGYNQPQH
>TRBV2
ASRDKTGNNEQF
>TRBV7-2
ASSLATGDEQF
>TRBV6-5
ASSYSTGKGSGYT
>TRBV28
ASSFLQGNGYT
>TRBV4-1
ASSPPGASTDTQY
>TRBV5-6
ASSLVAASTDTQY
>TRBV28
ASSLGTDPPYGYT
>TRBV4-2
ASSHGQGADIQY
>TRBV19
ASEGAGRTQY
>TRBV19
ASNSPGLAGEGTDTQY
>TRBV7-2
ASSLMSDNEQF
>TRBV7-2
ASSLVSWGSSDTQY
>TRBV15
ATSRDRGGGANVLT
>TRBV27
ASSSRGADTQY
>TRBV5-4
ASSPGPPWENYGYT
>TRBV6-5
ASRGPSGGYT
>TRBV5-6
ASRRDRSSYNEQF
>TRBV28
ASSPRLHEQF
>TRBV28
ASTLFGEMNTEAF
>TRBV9
ASSPGQGRSPLH
>TRBV6-6
ASRPKPGTEEETQY
>TRBV4-2
ASSQEQQMNTEAF
>TRBV6-1
ASRLAGPYEQY
>TRBV14
ASSRPWGEQY
>TRBV27
ASSSQNYEQY